This T cell receptor (beta chain) comes out of a study of monozygotic twins with inflammatory bowel disease (dated by TCRdb to the late 2010s). Background on the whole study: The full study comprised around 28 monozygotic twin pairs: nine German pairs (four IBD-concordant, five IBD-discordant) and 19 IBD-discordant Danish pairs. Disease-associated traits were sought mainly through comparisons between IBD patients and their genetically identical healthy co-twins within discordant pairs. Each individual had, on average, about 151 000 unique TCRalpha sequences and 181 000 unique TCRbeta sequences available for analysis. What the authors observed across the whole study: Measured by the inverse Simpson index, TCRbeta repertoire diversity was lower in IBD patients than in their healthy co-twins. No difference in repertoire similarity was observed between concordant and discordant twins, possibly owing to limited statistical power. Different T cell subtypes could not be distinguished in the analysis. No single strong signal or clonotype linked to IBD turned up in the results, so the idea that one exists was not supported. Background noise and inter-individual variability may have been introduced into the repertoires by the differing immunosuppressive treatments among patients. IBD patients shared fewer clonotypes with other individuals than healthy twins did, most markedly in patients showing signs of disease activity.

The library was prepared using 5' RACE. For each TCR library, approximately 3.5 ug of total RNA was used. For each sample, cDNA synthesis was carried out in eight separate reactions using SMARTScribe reverse transcriptase. During cDNA synthesis, unique molecular identifiers containing a 6-nucleotide sample barcode were introduced by template switching. Amplification of TCRalpha and TCRbeta cDNA involved two nested PCRs of roughly 17 and 9 cycles, and each PCR was followed by bead purification. Before amplification, the cDNA was treated with uracil DNA-glycosylase and purified using the QIAquick PCR purification kit. The second PCR added Illumina TruSeq-compatible adapters along with sample-specific barcodes. TapeStation and Qubit were used to check library quality and concentration, and around 5 ng of each library went into the pool. The pooled libraries were sequenced with 2 x 100 bp reads and custom sequencing primers on an Illumina HiSeq2500 single-index Rapid Run. The study's processing was this. MiGEC version 1.2.6 was used for UMI-based consensus assembly, which corrected PCR and sequencing errors. MiXCR version 2.1.1 was used for V(D)J alignment, clonotype assembly and CDR3 extraction. To normalise gene usage, clonotype sharing and MAIT/NKT TCR abundance, the top 1000, 10 000 and 20 000 clonotypes in each sample were analysed. Diversity was computed as the inverse Simpson index with the vegan R package after downsampling to 27 000 UMIs. Statistical testing used paired Mann-Whitney U tests on the discordant twin pairs and applied Benjamini-Hochberg correction for multiple testing. Once TCRdb had reprocessed the reads, it stored one entry per CDR3 protein sequence and supplied no DNA. TCRdb, rather than the study authors, made the V and J calls. The data table for this sample lists a few hundred thousand distinct CDR3 sequences. The top ten clonotypes cover approximately 2.3% of the sample.

Concerning this clonotype: Its antigen remains undetermined.

From each donor, a roughly 2.7 ml peripheral blood sample was drawn into PAXgene tubes and stored at -80 degrees C. Without any T cell sorting, total RNA was extracted from whole blood using the PAXgene blood miRNA kit on an automated QIAcube. Peripheral blood from monozygotic twin pairs, either concordant or discordant for inflammatory bowel disease, underwent deep TCRalpha and TCRbeta repertoire profiling that used unique molecular barcoding. Smoking habits were recorded for all twin pairs, and each individual was classified as a current, former or never smoker. CDR1 and CDR2 were assigned from the germline V gene as SGHRS and YFSETQ. Measured from the cysteine to the phenylalanine, the CDR3 is 15 residues long. The DNA is unrecorded.

This clonotype was obtained from a human donor with ulcerative colitis or Crohn's disease, or a healthy co-twin of an affected twin (not recorded which). The V and J segments used are TRBV5-1 and TRBJ2-5; lacking DNA, the TRBD2 call made by TCRdb goes unchecked. Sequences were obtained from blood. CDR3 region: CASSSWSEGQETQYF.